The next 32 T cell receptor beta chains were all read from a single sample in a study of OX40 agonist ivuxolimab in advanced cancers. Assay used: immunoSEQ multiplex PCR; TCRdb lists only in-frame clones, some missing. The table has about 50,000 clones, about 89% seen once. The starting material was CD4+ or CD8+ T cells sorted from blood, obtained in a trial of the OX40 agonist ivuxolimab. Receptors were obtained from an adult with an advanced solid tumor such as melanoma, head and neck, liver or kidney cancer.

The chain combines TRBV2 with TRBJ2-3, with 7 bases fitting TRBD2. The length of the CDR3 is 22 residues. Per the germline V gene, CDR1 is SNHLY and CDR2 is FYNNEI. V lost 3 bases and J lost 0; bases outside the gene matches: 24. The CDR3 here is CASSDPRRSSGPTLYSTDTQYF. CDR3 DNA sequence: TGTGCCAGCAGTGACCCCCGCCGTTCTAGCGGACCTACACTCTATAGCACAGATACGCAGTATTTT.

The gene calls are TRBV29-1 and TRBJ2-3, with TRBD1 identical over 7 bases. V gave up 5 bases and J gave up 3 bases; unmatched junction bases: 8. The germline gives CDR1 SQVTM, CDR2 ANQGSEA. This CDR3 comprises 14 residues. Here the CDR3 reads CSVRDSGGTDTQYF. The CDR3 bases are TGCAGCGTTAGGGACAGTGGGGGTACAGATACGCAGTATTTT.

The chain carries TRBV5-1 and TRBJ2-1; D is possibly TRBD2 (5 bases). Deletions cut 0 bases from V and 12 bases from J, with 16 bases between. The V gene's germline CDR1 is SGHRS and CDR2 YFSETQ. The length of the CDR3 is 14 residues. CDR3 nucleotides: TGCGCCAGCAGCTTGGAGATGACTAACATCGGGCAGTTCTTC. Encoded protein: CASSLEMTNIGQFF.

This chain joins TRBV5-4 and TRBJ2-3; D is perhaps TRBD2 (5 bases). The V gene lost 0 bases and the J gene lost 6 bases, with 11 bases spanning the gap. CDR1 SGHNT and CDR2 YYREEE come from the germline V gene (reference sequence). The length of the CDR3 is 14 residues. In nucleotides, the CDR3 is TGTGCCAGCAGCTTGGACGGGGTTGCCGATACGCAGTATTTT. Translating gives CASSLDGVADTQYF. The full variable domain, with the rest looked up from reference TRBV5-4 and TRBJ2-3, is ETGVTQSPTHLIKTRGQQVTLRCSSQSGHNTVSWYQQALGQGPQFIFQYYREEENGRGNFPPRFSGLQFPNYSSELNVNALELDDSALYLCASSLDGVADTQYFGPGTRLTVL.

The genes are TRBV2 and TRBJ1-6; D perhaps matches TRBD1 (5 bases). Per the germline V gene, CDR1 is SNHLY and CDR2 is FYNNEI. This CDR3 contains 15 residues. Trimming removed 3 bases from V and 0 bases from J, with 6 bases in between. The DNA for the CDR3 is TGTGCCAGCAGTGACGGGGCCTCCTATAATTCACCCCTCCACTTT. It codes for CASSDGASYNSPLHF.

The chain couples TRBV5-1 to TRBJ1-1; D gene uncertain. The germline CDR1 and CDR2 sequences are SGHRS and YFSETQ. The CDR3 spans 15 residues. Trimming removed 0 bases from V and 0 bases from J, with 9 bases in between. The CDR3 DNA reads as TGCGCCAGCAGCTTGGAAGCAGCCATGAACACTGAAGCTTTCTTT. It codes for CASSLEAAMNTEAFF. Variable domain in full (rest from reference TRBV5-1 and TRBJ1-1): KAGVTQTPRYLIKTRGQQVTLSCSPISGHRSVSWYQQTPGQGLQFLFEYFSETQRNKGNFPGRFSGRQFSNSRSEMNVSTLELGDSALYLCASSLEAAMNTEAFFGQGTRLTVV.

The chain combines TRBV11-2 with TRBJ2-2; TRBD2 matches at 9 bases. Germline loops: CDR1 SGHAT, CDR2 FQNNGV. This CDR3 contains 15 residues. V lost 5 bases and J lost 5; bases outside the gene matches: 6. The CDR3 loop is CASSPTSGATGELFF. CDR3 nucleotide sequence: TGTGCCAGCAGCCCGACTAGCGGAGCTACCGGGGAGCTGTTTTTT. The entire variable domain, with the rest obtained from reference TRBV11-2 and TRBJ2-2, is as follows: EAGVAQSPRYKIIEKRQSVAFWCNPISGHATLYWYQQILGQGPKLLIQFQNNGVVDDSQLPKDRFSAERLKGVDSTLKIQPAKLEDSAVYLCASSPTSGATGELFFGEGSRLTVL.

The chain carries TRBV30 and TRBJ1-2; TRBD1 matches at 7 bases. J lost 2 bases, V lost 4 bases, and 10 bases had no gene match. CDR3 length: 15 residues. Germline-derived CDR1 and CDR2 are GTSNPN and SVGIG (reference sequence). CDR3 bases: TGTGCCTGGACTCCTCCGGGACAGAGAAACTATGGCTACACCTTC. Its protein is CAWTPPGQRNYGYTF. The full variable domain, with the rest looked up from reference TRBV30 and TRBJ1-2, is SQTIHQWPATLVQPVGSPLSLECTVEGTSNPNLYWYRQAAGRGLQLLFYSVGIGQISSEVPQNLSASRPQDRQFILSSKKLLLSDSGFYLCAWTPPGQRNYGYTFGSGTRLTVV.

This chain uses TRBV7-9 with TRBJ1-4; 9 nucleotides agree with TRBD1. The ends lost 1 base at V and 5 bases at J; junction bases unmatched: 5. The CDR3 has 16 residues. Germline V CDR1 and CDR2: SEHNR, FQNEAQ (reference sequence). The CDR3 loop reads CASSLVPGQGNEKLFF. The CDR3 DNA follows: TGTGCCAGCAGCTTAGTTCCCGGACAGGGGAATGAAAAACTGTTTTTT.

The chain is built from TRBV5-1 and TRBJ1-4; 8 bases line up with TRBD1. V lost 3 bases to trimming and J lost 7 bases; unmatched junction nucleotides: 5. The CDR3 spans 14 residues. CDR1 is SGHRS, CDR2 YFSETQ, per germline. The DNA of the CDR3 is TGCGCCAGCAGCTCCCAGGGGGCGACTGAAAAACTGTTTTTT. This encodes CASSSQGATEKLFF. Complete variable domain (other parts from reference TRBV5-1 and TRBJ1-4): KAGVTQTPRYLIKTRGQQVTLSCSPISGHRSVSWYQQTPGQGLQFLFEYFSETQRNKGNFPGRFSGRQFSNSRSEMNVSTLELGDSALYLCASSSQGATEKLFFGSGTQLSVL.

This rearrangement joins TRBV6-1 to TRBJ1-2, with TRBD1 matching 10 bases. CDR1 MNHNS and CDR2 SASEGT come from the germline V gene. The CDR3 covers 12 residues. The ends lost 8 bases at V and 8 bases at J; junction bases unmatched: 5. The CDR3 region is CASWTGGKGYTF. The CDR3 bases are TGTGCCAGCTGGACAGGGGGTAAAGGCTACACCTTC.

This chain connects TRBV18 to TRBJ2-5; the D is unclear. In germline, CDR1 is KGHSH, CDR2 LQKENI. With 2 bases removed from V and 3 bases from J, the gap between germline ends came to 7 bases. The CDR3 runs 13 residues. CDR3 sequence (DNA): TGTGCCAGCTCACCAAGAGAAAAAGAGACCCAGTACTTC. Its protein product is CASSPREKETQYF.

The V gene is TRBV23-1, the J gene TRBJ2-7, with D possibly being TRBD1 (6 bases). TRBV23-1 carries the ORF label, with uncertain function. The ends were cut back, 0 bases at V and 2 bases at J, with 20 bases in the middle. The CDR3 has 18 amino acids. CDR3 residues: CASSQSSGTLERPYEQYF. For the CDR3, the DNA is TGCGCCAGCAGTCAATCGAGTGGGACACTAGAGCGACCCTACGAGCAGTACTTC.

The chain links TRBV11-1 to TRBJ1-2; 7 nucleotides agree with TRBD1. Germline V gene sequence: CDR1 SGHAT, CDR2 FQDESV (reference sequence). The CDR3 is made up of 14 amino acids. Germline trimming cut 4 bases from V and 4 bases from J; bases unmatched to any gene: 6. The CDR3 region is CASSSSSGGYGYTF. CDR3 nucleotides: TGTGCCAGCAGCTCGAGCTCAGGGGGCTATGGCTACACCTTC.

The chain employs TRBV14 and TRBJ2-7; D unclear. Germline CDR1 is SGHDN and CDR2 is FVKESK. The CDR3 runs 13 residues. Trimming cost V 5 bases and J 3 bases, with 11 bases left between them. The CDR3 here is CASSSRLFYEQYF. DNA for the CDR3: TGTGCCAGCAGCTCGCGACTGTTCTACGAGCAGTACTTC.

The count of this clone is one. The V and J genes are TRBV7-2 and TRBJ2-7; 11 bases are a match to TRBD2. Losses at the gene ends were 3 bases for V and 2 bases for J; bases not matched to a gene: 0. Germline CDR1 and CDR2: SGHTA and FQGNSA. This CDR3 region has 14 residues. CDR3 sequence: CASSFSGGAYEQYF. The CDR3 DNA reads TGTGCCAGCAGCTTTAGCGGGGGGGCCTACGAGCAGTACTTC. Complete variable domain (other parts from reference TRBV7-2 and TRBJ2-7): GAGVSQSPSNKVTEKGKDVELRCDPISGHTALYWYRQSLGQGLEFLIYFQGNSAPDKSGLPSDRFSAERTGGSVSTLTIQRTQQEDSAVYLCASSFSGGAYEQYFGPGTRLTVT.

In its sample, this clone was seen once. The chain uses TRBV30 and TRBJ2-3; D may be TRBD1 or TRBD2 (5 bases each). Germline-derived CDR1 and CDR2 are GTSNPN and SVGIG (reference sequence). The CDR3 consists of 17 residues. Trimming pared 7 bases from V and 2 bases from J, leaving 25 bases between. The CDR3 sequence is CASTPGRGRSLTDTQYF. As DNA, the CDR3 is TGTGCCTCCACCCCCGGCCGGGGCCGAAGCCTCACAGATACGCAGTATTTT. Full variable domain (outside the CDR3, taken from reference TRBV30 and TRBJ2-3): SQTIHQWPATLVQPVGSPLSLECTVEGTSNPNLYWYRQAAGRGLQLLFYSVGIGQISSEVPQNLSASRPQDRQFILSSKKLLLSDSGFYLCASTPGRGRSLTDTQYFGPGTRLTVL.

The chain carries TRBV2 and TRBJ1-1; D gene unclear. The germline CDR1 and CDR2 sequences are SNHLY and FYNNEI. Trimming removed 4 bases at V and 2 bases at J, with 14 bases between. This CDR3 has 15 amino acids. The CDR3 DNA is TGTGCCAGCAGTGGGAGGGCAGGACTTAACACTGAAGCTTTCTTT. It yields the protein CASSGRAGLNTEAFF.

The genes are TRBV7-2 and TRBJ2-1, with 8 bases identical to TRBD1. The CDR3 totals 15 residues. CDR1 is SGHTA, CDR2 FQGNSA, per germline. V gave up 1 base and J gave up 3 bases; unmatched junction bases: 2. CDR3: CASSLDGQGYNEQFF. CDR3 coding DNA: TGTGCCAGCAGCTTAGACGGACAGGGCTACAATGAGCAGTTCTTC.

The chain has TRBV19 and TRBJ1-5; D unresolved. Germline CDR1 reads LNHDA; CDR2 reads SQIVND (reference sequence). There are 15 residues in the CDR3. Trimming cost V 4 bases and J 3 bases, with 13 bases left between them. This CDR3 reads CASSSEPRINQPQHF. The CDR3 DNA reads TGTGCCAGTAGTAGCGAACCCCGGATCAATCAGCCCCAGCATTTT. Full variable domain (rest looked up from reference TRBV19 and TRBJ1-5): DGGITQSPKYLFRKEGQNVTLSCEQNLNHDAMYWYRQDPGQGLRLIYYSQIVNDFQKGDIAEGYSVSREKKESFPLTVTSAQKNPTAFYLCASSSEPRINQPQHFGDGTRLSIL.

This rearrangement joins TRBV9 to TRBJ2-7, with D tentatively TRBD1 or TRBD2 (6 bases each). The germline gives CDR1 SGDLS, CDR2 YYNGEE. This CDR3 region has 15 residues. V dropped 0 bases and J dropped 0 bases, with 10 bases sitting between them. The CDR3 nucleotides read TGTGCCAGCAGCGTAGGGGGGGCGGCCTCCTACGAGCAGTACTTC. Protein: CASSVGGAASYEQYF.

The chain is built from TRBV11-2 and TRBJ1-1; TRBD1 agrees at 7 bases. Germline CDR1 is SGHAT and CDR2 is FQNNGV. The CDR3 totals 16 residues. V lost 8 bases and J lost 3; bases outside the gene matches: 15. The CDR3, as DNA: TGTGCCAGCCAGATACAGGGGTTCGTGGGGGACACTGAAGCTTTCTTT. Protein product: CASQIQGFVGDTEAFF.

The CDR3 DNA follows: TGTGCCAGCAGCTTAGCCAGAGCAGGGTGGACCCGAAACACTGAAGCTTTCTTT. It codes for CASSLARAGWTRNTEAFF. V and J are TRBV7-8 and TRBJ1-1; tentatively, D is TRBD1 (5 bases). CDR1 and CDR2 from the germline V gene are SGHVS and FQNEAQ. The V gene lost 0 bases and the J gene lost 2 bases, with 19 bases spanning the gap. This CDR3 has 18 residues.

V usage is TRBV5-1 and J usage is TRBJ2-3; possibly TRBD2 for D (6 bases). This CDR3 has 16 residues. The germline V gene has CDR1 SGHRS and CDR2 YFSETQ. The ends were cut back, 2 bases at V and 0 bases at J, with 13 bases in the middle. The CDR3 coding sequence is TGCGCCAGCAGCTTTGGAGCGGGTCTTAGCACAGATACGCAGTATTTT. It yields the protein CASSFGAGLSTDTQYF.

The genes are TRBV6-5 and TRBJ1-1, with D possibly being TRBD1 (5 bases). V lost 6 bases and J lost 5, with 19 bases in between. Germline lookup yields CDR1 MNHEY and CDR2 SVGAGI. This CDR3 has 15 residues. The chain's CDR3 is CASSNLGTGGTEAFF. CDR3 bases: TGTGCCAGCAGCAACCTCGGGACGGGGGGAACTGAAGCTTTCTTT.

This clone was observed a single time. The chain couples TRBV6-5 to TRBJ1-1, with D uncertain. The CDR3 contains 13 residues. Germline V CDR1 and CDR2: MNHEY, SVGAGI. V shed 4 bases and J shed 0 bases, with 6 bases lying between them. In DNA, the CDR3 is TGTGCCAGCAGTTCAGGAGTGAACACTGAAGCTTTCTTT. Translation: CASSSGVNTEAFF.

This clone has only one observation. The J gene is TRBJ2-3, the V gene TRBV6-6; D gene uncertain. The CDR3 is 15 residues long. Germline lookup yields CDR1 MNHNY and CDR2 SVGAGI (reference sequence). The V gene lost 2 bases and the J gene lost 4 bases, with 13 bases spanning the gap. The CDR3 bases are TGTGCCAGCAGTTACCACCCTCTCATCGCAGATACGCAGTATTTT. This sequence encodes CASSYHPLIADTQYF.

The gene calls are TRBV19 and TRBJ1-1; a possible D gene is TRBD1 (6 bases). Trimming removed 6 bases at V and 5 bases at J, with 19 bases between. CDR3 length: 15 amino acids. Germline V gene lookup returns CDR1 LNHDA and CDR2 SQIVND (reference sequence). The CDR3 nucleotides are TGTGCCAGTAGCCTCACGGGGGGGCTAGAAACTGAAGCTTTCTTT. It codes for CASSLTGGLETEAFF.

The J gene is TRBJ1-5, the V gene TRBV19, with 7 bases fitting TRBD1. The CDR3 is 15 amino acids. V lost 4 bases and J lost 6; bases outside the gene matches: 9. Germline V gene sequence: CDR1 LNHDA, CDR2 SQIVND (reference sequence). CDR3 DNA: TGTGCCAGTAGTAGGCCCGACAGGGTGGGTCAGCCCCAGCATTTT. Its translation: CASSRPDRVGQPQHF. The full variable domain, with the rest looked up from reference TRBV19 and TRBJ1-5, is DGGITQSPKYLFRKEGQNVTLSCEQNLNHDAMYWYRQDPGQGLRLIYYSQIVNDFQKGDIAEGYSVSREKKESFPLTVTSAQKNPTAFYLCASSRPDRVGQPQHFGDGTRLSIL.

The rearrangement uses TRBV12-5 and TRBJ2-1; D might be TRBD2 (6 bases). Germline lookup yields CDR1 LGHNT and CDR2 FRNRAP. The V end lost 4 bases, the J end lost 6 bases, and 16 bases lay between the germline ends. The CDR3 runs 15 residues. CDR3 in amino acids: CASGWREAQVNEQFF. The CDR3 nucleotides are TGTGCTAGTGGTTGGAGGGAAGCACAGGTCAATGAGCAGTTCTTC.

The chain's CDR3 is CASKKDDQPQHF. The CDR3 bases are TGTGCCAGCAAGAAGGACGATCAGCCCCAGCATTTT. The chain couples TRBV6-6 to TRBJ1-5, with unresolved D. Per germline, CDR1 MNHNY and CDR2 SVGAGI (reference sequence). The ends were cut back, 7 bases at V and 5 bases at J, with 9 bases in the middle. This CDR3 spans 12 amino acids.

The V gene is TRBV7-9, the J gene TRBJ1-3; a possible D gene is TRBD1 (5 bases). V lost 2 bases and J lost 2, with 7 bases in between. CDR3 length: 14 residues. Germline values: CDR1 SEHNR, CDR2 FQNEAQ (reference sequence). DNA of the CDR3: TGTGCCAGCAGCTTACGGGGGGCTGGAAACACCATATATTTT. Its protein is CASSLRGAGNTIYF.